A selection of T cell receptor beta chains follows, all from one sample in a study of shared clonotypes between healthy human individuals. The data were produced by immunoSEQ multiplex PCR, yet TCRdb's version contains in-frame clones alone and is incomplete. Of about 2.4 million clones detected, around nine tenths appear once; the ten largest clones hold under 0.15%. Sequenced input: naive CD4+ T cells sorted from blood. These receptor sequences come from a man aged 18 to 30 in good health. CDR3s include the opening cysteine and the closing phenylalanine or tryptophan. D genes are given only for firm matches. Expanded clones get a size class; other rows say once, few or many, or leave the size out.

j_call clone_size d_call v_call cdr3_nt cdr3_aa
TRBJ2-1 NA TRBD1 TRBV28 TGTGCCAGCAGTTCATCGGGACAGGGGGACCCACGTTGGCAGTTCTTC CASSSSGQGDPRWQFF
TRBJ1-5 NA NA TRBV19 TGTGCCAGTAGTAAGGGACACTATCAGCCCCAGCATTTT CASSKGHYQPQHF
TRBJ1-2 NA NA TRBV4-1 TGCGCCAGCAGCCACCCGCAGGGTTCCTATGGCTACACCTTC CASSHPQGSYGYTF
TRBJ2-1 NA NA TRBV28 TGTGCCAGCAGTTTACCCCCAACAGGGCCCAATGAGCAGTTCTTC CASSLPPTGPNEQFF
TRBJ2-1 NA TRBD2 TRBV2 TGTGCCAGCAGAAACGGACTAGCGGGGGGTTACAATGAGCAGTTCTTC CASRNGLAGGYNEQFF
TRBJ1-6 NA NA TRBV7-8 TGTGCCAGCAGCTTACAGGGGCTTGGTAATTCACCCCTCCACTTT CASSLQGLGNSPLHF
TRBJ2-3 NA TRBD2 TRBV19 TGTGCCAGTAGTATATCCAGCGGGAGAACAGATACGCAGTATTTT CASSISSGRTDTQYF
TRBJ2-5 NA NA TRBV19 TGTGCCAGTAGCACCGCGATAGGGGGGACCCAGTACTTC CASSTAIGGTQYF
TRBJ1-4 NA TRBD1 TRBV7-9 TGTGCCAGCAGCTTAGGAGGGGGCAAAAATGAAAAACTGTTTTTT CASSLGGGKNEKLFF
TRBJ2-5 NA NA TRBV9 TGTGCCAGCAGCCCTGGGCCGAATGAGGAGACCCAGTACTTC CASSPGPNEETQYF
TRBJ1-4 NA NA TRBV18 TGTGCCAGCTCACCACGGAAGGGTGAAAAACTGTTTTTT CASSPRKGEKLFF
TRBJ2-7 once TRBD1 TRBV5-6 TGTGCCAGCAGCTGGGACAGGGTCTACGAGCAGTACTTC CASSWDRVYEQYF
TRBJ1-4 NA NA TRBV5-4 TGTGCCAGCAGCTTGGTAGGGAGGGGGGCTAATGAAAAACTGTTTTTT CASSLVGRGANEKLFF
TRBJ1-1 NA NA TRBV30 TGTGCCTGGAGTGACGAGGTTAGGGCTTTCTTT CAWSDEVRAFF
TRBJ2-1 NA NA TRBV7-9 TGTGCCAGCAGCTCTGGGGTAGGGGGGAGCTCCTACAATGAGCAGTTCTTC CASSSGVGGSSYNEQFF
TRBJ1-3 NA TRBD1 TRBV5-1 TGCGCCAGCAGCGTGACAGGGACCTCTGGAAACACCATATATTTT CASSVTGTSGNTIYF
TRBJ2-1 NA NA TRBV2 TGTGCCAGCAGGCCTAGGGGCACCTATGAGCAGTTCTTC CASRPRGTYEQFF
TRBJ2-5 NA NA TRBV9 TGTGCCAGCAGCGTAGGAGGGGGGCTAATAGAGACCCAGTACTTC CASSVGGGLIETQYF
TRBJ2-6 NA NA TRBV15 TGTGCCACCAGCAGAGATTGGAGCTCTGGGGCCAACGTCCTGACTTTC CATSRDWSSGANVLTF
TRBJ2-2 once NA TRBV7-2 TGTGCCAGCACCCCTGGCCCCACCGGGGAGCTGTTTTTT CASTPGPTGELFF
TRBJ1-2 NA NA TRBV5-4 TGTGCCAGCAGCACCGATGCCCTCCTGCCCCATGGCTACACCTTC CASSTDALLPHGYTF
TRBJ2-7 NA TRBD2 TRBV6-5 TGTGCCAGCAGCGGGGGGGGGCATTCCTACGAGCAGTACTTC CASSGGGHSYEQYF
TRBJ1-2 NA TRBD1 TRBV2 TGTGCCAGCACCTTACAGGGGGCGGATGGCTACACCTTC CASTLQGADGYTF
TRBJ1-1 NA TRBD1 TRBV27 TGTGCCACCAGAAGAAGGGGGCGGGAGAACACTGAAGCTTTCTTT CATRRRGRENTEAFF
TRBJ2-5 NA TRBD2 TRBV9 TGTGCCAGCACTGAGCTAGCGGGGCCGCAAGAGACCCAGTACTTC CASTELAGPQETQYF
TRBJ1-2 NA NA TRBV6-1 TGTGCCAGCAGTAGGCCAGGAAACTATGGCTACACCTTC CASSRPGNYGYTF
TRBJ1-1 NA NA TRBV5-1 TGCGCCAGCAGCTTCACGGGACAGAACACTGAAGCTTTCTTT CASSFTGQNTEAFF
TRBJ1-1 NA TRBD1 TRBV11-2 TGTGCCAGCAGCTTGGACAGGGGGACTGAAGCTTTCTTT CASSLDRGTEAFF
TRBJ2-1 NA TRBD1 TRBV10-3 TGTGCCACCCTACCCCGGACAGGTCATGAGCAGTTCTTC CATLPRTGHEQFF
TRBJ2-2 NA TRBD1 TRBV19 TGTGCCAGTAGCAACAGGGGTTTTGCCGGGGAGCTGTTTTTT CASSNRGFAGELFF
TRBJ2-3 NA NA TRBV30 TGTGCCTGGAGTGTTTCTCTAGCGTTTGCAGATACGCAGTATTTT CAWSVSLAFADTQYF
TRBJ1-1 NA NA TRBV12-5 TGTGCTAGTGGTTTGGCAGAAAAGGGGGGGACTGAAGCTTTCTTT CASGLAEKGGTEAFF
TRBJ2-5 NA NA TRBV28 TGTGCCAGCAGTTTTAAACCCCCCGAGGTCCAAGAGACCCAGTACTTC CASSFKPPEVQETQYF
TRBJ1-1 NA NA TRBV2 TGTGCCAGCAGTATGGGGACGGGAACTGAAGCTTTCTTT CASSMGTGTEAFF
TRBJ2-6 NA TRBD2 TRBV2 TGTGCCAGCAGTAATATCATAGCGGGAGGGTTCTACTCTGGGGCCAACGTCCTGACTTTC CASSNIIAGGFYSGANVLTF
TRBJ2-1 NA NA TRBV30 TGTGCCTGGACGGAACAGGGTAATGAGCAGTTCTTC CAWTEQGNEQFF
TRBJ2-5 once TRBD1 TRBV11-2 TGTGCCAGCAGCCTCGGGACAGCACAAGAGACCCAGTACTTC CASSLGTAQETQYF
TRBJ2-3 once TRBD2 TRBV7-2 TGTGCCAGCAGCTACTTAGCGGGAGAAGGCACAGATACGCAGTATTTT CASSYLAGEGTDTQYF
TRBJ2-7 NA NA TRBV20-1 TGCAGTGCTAAAATTGACTACGAGCAGTACTTC CSAKIDYEQYF
TRBJ1-5 NA NA TRBV6-1 TGTGCCAGCAGTGATAGGGTTCAGCCCCAGCATTTT CASSDRVQPQHF